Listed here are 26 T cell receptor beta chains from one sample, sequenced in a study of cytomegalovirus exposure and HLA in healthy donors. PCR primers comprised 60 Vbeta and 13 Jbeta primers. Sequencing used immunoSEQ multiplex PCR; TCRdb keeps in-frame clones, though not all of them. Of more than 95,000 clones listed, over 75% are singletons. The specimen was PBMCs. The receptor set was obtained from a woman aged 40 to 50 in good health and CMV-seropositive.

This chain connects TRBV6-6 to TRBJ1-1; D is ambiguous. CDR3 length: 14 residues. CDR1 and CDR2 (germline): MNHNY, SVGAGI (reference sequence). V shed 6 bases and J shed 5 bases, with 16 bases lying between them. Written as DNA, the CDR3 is TGTGCCAGCAGCCCCGTGGAGGGAGGGACTGAAGCTTTCTTT. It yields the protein CASSPVEGGTEAFF.

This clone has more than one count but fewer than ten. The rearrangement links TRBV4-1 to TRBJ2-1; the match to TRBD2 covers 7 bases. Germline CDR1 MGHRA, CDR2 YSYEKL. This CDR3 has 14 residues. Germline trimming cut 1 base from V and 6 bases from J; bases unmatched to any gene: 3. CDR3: CASSQVGGSNEQFF. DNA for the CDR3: TGCGCCAGCAGCCAAGTGGGCGGGAGCAATGAGCAGTTCTTC.

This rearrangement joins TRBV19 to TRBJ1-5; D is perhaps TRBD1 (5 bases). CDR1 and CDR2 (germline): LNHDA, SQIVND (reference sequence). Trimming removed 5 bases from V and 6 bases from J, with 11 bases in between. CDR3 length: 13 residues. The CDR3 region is CASSSVGGQPQHF. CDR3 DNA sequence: TGTGCCAGTAGTTCGGTGGGGGGTCAGCCCCAGCATTTT.

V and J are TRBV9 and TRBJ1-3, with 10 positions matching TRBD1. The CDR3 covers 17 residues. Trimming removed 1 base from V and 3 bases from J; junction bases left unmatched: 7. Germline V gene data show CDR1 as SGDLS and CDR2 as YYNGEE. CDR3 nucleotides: TGTGCCAGCAGCGTAACCGGGACAGGGGCGGGTGGAAACACCATATATTTT. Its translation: CASSVTGTGAGGNTIYF.

CDR3 amino acids: CASTSAGGRYNEQFF. CDR3 DNA sequence: TGTGCCAGCACAAGTGCGGGAGGTCGATACAATGAGCAGTTCTTC. The genes are TRBV28 and TRBJ2-1, with TRBD2 matching over 8 bases. Trimming cost V 7 bases and J 4 bases; bases outside gene matches: 9. The CDR3 sequence is 15 residues long. Germline values: CDR1 MDHEN, CDR2 SYDVKM.

This chain's CDR3 is CASSLEQGFRNEQFF. In DNA form, the CDR3 reads TGTGCCAGCAGCTTGGAACAGGGGTTTAGGAATGAGCAGTTCTTC. The V gene is TRBV5-4, the J gene TRBJ2-1; 7 bases are a match to TRBD1. The ends lost 0 bases at V and 7 bases at J; junction bases unmatched: 7. CDR1 SGHNT and CDR2 YYREEE come from the germline V gene (reference sequence). The CDR3 has 15 amino acids.

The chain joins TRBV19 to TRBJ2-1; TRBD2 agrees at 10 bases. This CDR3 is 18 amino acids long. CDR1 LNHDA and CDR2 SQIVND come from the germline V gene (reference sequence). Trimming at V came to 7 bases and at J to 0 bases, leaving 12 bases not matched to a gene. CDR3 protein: CASTLKRAGGSSYNEQFF. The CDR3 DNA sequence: TGTGCCAGTACACTGAAACGAGCGGGAGGGAGCTCCTACAATGAGCAGTTCTTC.

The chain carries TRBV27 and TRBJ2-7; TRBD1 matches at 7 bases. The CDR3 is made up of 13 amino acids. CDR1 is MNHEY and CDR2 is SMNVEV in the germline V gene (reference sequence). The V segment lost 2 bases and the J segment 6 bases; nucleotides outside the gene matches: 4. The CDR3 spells CASSLTGAGEQYF. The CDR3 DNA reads TGTGCCAGCAGTTTAACAGGGGCCGGCGAGCAGTACTTC.

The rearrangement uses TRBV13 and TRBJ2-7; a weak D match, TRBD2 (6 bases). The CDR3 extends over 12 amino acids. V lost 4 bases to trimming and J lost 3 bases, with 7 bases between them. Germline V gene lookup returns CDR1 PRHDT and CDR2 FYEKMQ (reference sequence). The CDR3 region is CASSSGLYEQYF. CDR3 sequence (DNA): TGTGCCAGCAGCTCGGGACTCTACGAGCAGTACTTC.

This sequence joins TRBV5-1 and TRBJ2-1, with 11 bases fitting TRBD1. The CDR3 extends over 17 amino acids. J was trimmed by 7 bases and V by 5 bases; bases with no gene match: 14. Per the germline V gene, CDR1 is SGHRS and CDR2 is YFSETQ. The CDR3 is CASSLGRGDRGINEQFF. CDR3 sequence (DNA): TGCGCCAGCAGTCTGGGTCGGGGGGACAGGGGGATTAATGAGCAGTTCTTC.

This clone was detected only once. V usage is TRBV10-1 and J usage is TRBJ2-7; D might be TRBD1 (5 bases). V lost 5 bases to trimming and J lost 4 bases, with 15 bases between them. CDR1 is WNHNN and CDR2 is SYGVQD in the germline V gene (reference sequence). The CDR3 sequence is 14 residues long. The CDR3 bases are TGCGCCAGCAGTCCAGGGCCGATGGGTTACGAGCAGTACTTC. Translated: CASSPGPMGYEQYF.

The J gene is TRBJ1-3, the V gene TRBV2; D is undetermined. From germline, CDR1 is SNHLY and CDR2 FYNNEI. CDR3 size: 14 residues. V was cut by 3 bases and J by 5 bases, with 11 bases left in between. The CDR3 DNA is TGTGCCAGCAGTGAGGGCAGTCGCCGAAACACCATATATTTT. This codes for CASSEGSRRNTIYF.

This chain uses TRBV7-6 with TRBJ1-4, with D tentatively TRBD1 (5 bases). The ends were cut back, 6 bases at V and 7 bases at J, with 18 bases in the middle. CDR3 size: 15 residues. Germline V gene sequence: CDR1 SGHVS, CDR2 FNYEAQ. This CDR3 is CASSQFQGFGEKLFF. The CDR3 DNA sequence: TGTGCCAGCAGTCAATTCCAGGGTTTTGGTGAAAAACTGTTTTTT.

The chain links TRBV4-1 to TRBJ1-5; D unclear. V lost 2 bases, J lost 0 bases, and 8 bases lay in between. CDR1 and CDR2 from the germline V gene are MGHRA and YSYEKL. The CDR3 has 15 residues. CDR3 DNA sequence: TGCGCCAGCAGCCAAAGCACCGATAGCAATCAGCCCCAGCATTTT. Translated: CASSQSTDSNQPQHF.

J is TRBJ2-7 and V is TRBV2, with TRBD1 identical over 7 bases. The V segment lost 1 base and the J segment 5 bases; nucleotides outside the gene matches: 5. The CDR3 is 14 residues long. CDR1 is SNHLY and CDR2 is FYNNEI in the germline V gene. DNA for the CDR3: TGTGCCAGCAGTGAAGGAGGGGGCACGGACGAGCAGTACTTC. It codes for CASSEGGGTDEQYF.

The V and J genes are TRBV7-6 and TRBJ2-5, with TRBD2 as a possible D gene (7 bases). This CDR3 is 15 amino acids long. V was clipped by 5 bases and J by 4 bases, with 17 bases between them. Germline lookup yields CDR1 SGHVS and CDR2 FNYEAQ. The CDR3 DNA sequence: TGTGCCAGCAGCCTATCCCGGGGGGCAGGAGAGACCCAGTACTTC. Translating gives CASSLSRGAGETQYF.

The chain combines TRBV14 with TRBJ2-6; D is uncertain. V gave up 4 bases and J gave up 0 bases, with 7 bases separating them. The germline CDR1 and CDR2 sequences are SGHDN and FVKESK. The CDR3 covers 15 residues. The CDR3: CASSLRSSGANVLTF. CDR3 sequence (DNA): TGTGCCAGCAGCCTCAGAAGCTCTGGGGCCAACGTCCTGACTTTC.

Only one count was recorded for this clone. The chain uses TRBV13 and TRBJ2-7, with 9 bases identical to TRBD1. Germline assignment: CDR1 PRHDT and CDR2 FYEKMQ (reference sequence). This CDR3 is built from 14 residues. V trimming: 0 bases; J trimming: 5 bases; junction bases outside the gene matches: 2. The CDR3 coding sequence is TGTGCCAGCAGCTTAGGGGGACAGGGTGACGAGCAGTACTTC. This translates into CASSLGGQGDEQYF.

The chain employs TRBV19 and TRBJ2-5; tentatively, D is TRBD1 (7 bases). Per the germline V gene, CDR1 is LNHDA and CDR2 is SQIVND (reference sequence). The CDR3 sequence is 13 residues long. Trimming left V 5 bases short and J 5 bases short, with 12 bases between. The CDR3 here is CASSSTGRETQYF. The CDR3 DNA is TGTGCCAGTAGTTCGACAGGGAGGGAGACCCAGTACTTC.

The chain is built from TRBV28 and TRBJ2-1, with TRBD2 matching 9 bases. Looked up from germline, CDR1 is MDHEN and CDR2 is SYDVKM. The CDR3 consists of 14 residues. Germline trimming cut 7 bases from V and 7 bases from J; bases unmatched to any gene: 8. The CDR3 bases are TGTGCCAGCATCTCGGGCGGGAGGGCAAATGAGCAGTTCTTC. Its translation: CASISGGRANEQFF.

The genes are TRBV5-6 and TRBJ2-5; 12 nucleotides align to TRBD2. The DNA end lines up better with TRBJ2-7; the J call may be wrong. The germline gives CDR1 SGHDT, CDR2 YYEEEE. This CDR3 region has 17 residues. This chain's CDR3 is CASSGRLAGERPYEQYF. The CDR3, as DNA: TGTGCCAGCAGCGGGCGACTAGCGGGAGAAAGGCCCTACGAGCAGTACTTC.

Here the CDR3 DNA reads TGTGCCAGCAGTGAAACGAGCGGGAGGCGCAATGAGCAGTTCTTC. It translates to CASSETSGRRNEQFF. V usage is TRBV2 and J usage is TRBJ2-1, with 9 bases lining up with TRBD2. The V gene's germline CDR1 is SNHLY and CDR2 FYNNEI. The CDR3 is 15 amino acids. V shed 2 bases and J 6 bases; nucleotides not matched to a gene: 5.

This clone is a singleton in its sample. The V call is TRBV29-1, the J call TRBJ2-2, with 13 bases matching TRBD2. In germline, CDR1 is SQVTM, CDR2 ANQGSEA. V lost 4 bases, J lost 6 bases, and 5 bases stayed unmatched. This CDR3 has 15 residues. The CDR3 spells CSVGAGLAGPGELFF. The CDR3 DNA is TGCAGCGTTGGGGCGGGACTAGCGGGACCCGGGGAGCTGTTTTTT.

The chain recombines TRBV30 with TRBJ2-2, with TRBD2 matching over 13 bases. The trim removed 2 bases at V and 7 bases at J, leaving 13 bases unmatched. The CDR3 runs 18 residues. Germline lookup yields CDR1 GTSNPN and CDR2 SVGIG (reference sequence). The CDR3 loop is CAWSTWTSGSPTGGELFF. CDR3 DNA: TGTGCCTGGAGTACTTGGACTAGCGGGAGTCCCACGGGCGGGGAGCTGTTTTTT.

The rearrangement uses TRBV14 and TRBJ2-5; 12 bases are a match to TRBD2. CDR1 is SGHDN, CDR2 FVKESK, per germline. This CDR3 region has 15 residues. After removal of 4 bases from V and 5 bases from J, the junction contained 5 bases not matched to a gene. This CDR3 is CASSLLAGGGETQYF. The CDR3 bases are TGTGCCAGCAGCCTCCTAGCGGGAGGGGGCGAGACCCAGTACTTC. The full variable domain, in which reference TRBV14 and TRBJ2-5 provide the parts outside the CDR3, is EAGVTQFPSHSVIEKGQTVTLRCDPISGHDNLYWYRRVMGKEIKFLLHFVKESKQDESGMPNNRFLAERTGGTYSTLKVQPAELEDSGVYFCASSLLAGGGETQYFGPGTRLLVL.

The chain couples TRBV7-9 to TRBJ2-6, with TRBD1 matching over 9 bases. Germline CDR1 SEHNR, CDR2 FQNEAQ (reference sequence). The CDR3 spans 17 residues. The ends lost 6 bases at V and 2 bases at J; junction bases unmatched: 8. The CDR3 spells CASRPNGQGTGANVLTF. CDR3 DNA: TGTGCCAGCAGGCCGAACGGACAGGGGACTGGGGCCAACGTCCTGACTTTC.